The rows below give T cell receptor beta chains drawn from one sample of a study of blood T cell repertoires in COVID-19. This table comes from immunoSEQ multiplex PCR, and its TCRdb copy is limited to in-frame clones, with some not included. The data show hundreds of thousands of clones, more than 75% seen once. The specimen was peripheral blood. The receptors shown here come from a woman in her twenties or thirties who had recovered from COVID-19. Each CDR3 is given with its conserved first and last residue. A D gene is named only where the DNA matches it firmly. A clone size is listed for some rows: how often the clone was seen (once, few, many), or a class if it is expanded.

J gene,D gene,clone size,V gene,CDR3 protein,CDR3 DNA
TRBJ2-2,TRBD2,-,TRBV15,CATSLIAGALTGELFF,TGTGCCACCTCCCTTATAGCGGGAGCCTTAACCGGGGAGCTGTTTTTT
TRBJ2-5,-,-,TRBV18,CASSPRTGEETQYF,TGTGCCAGCTCACCAAGGACTGGTGAAGAGACCCAGTACTTC
TRBJ2-3,-,few,TRBV7-9,CASSSHGTDTQYF,TGTGCCAGCAGTTCCCATGGCACAGATACGCAGTATTTT
TRBJ1-3,-,-,TRBV27,CASSTRGGIFGNTIYF,TGTGCCAGCAGTACGAGGGGAGGGATCTTTGGAAACACCATATATTTT
TRBJ2-1,TRBD2,-,TRBV5-6,CASSLYSGMGRNEQFF,TGTGCCAGCAGCTTGTACAGCGGGATGGGACGCAATGAGCAGTTCTTC
TRBJ2-3,-,-,TRBV5-1,CASSPGQYQPDTQYF,TGCGCCAGCAGCCCAGGACAGTATCAGCCAGATACGCAGTATTTT
TRBJ2-3,-,-,TRBV5-4,CASSLGGTSTDTQYF,TGTGCCAGCAGCTTGGGGGGGACTAGCACAGATACGCAGTATTTT
TRBJ2-7,-,-,TRBV7-3,CASSLIPSSYEQYF,TGTGCCAGCAGCTTAATCCCCAGCTCCTACGAGCAGTACTTC
TRBJ1-5,TRBD1,-,TRBV6-1,CASSEAQAGQDQPQHF,TGTGCCAGCAGTGAAGCACAGGCGGGACAGGATCAGCCCCAGCATTTT
TRBJ2-5,TRBD2,-,TRBV7-2,CASSLDYVSGGGETQYF,TGTGCCAGCAGCTTAGATTATGTTAGCGGGGGGGGAGAGACCCAGTACTTC
TRBJ2-1,TRBD1,-,TRBV11-2,CASSVGTVNEQFF,TGTGCCAGCAGCGTGGGGACAGTCAATGAGCAGTTCTTC
TRBJ1-4,-,-,TRBV4-1,CASSPTASNEKLFF,TGCGCCAGCAGCCCGACAGCAAGTAATGAAAAACTGTTTTTT
TRBJ1-4,TRBD1,-,TRBV4-3,CASSPGTGVEKLFF,TGCGCCAGCAGCCCCGGGACAGGGGTTGAAAAACTGTTTTTT
TRBJ2-5,-,-,TRBV10-3,CAISEGLETQYF,TGTGCCATCAGTGAGGGGCTAGAGACCCAGTACTTC
TRBJ2-6,TRBD2,-,TRBV4-2,CASSQDLLAGVGANVLTF,TGTGCCAGCAGCCAAGATCTACTAGCGGGAGTGGGGGCCAACGTCCTGACTTTC
TRBJ2-3,TRBD2,-,TRBV7-9,CASSQGLAGGTDTQYF,TGTGCCAGCAGCCAAGGACTAGCGGGAGGAACAGATACGCAGTATTTT
TRBJ2-1,TRBD2,-,TRBV27,CASSKAGGYNEQFF,TGTGCCAGCAGTAAAGCGGGGGGATACAATGAGCAGTTCTTC
TRBJ1-1,-,-,TRBV6-2/TRBV6-3,CASSRLATEAFF,TGTGCCAGCAGTCGATTGGCCACTGAAGCTTTCTTT
TRBJ2-1,-,once,TRBV5-1,CASSSSGIAYNEQFF,TGCGCCAGCAGCTCATCAGGTATCGCCTACAATGAGCAGTTCTTC
TRBJ2-5,TRBD1,-,TRBV5-6,CASSFATGRETQYF,TGTGCCAGCAGCTTTGCGACAGGGAGAGAGACCCAGTACTTC
TRBJ1-4,TRBD1,once,TRBV28,CASSPDWTGRKLFF,TGTGCCAGCAGTCCAGATTGGACAGGGCGGAAACTGTTTTTT
TRBJ1-1,-,-,TRBV5-5,CASIFWGGNTEAFF,TGTGCCAGCATCTTCTGGGGCGGGAACACTGAAGCTTTCTTT
TRBJ2-7,TRBD1,-,TRBV6-5,CATPGQGSYEQYF,TGTGCCACACCGGGACAGGGGTCCTACGAGCAGTACTTC
TRBJ1-2,-,-,TRBV5-1,CASRFEQGEGYTF,TGCGCCAGCAGATTTGAGCAGGGCGAAGGCTACACCTTC
TRBJ2-2,-,-,TRBV2,CASRTSGTGDRELFF,TGTGCCAGCAGGACATCCGGGACCGGGGACAGGGAGCTGTTTTTT
TRBJ1-3,TRBD1,-,TRBV19,CASSPNDREKMGNTIYF,TGTGCCAGTAGTCCAAACGACAGGGAGAAAATGGGAAACACCATATATTTT
TRBJ2-3,TRBD1,-,TRBV25-1,CASSGGQGPDTQYF,TGTGCCAGCAGTGGAGGACAGGGGCCAGATACGCAGTATTTT
TRBJ1-1,-,-,TRBV6-5,CASKGMGRSTEAFF,TGTGCCAGCAAGGGGATGGGTCGTAGCACTGAAGCTTTCTTT
TRBJ2-3,-,-,TRBV5-1,CASSNDGADTQYF,TGCGCCAGCAGCAACGACGGGGCAGATACGCAGTATTTT
TRBJ2-3,-,-,TRBV4-2,CASSQDVTVDTQYF,TGTGCCAGCAGCCAAGATGTTACGGTAGATACGCAGTATTTT
TRBJ2-3,-,-,TRBV27,CASSKPNTDTQYF,TGTGCCAGCAGCAAGCCAAACACAGATACGCAGTATTTT
TRBJ2-1,-,-,TRBV28,CASRLDSSSYNEQFF,TGTGCCAGCAGACTTGACAGTAGCTCCTACAATGAGCAGTTCTTC
TRBJ2-7,-,once,TRBV18,CASSAPGAASEQYF,TGTGCCAGCTCGGCCCCAGGTGCTGCCTCCGAGCAGTACTTC
TRBJ1-2,-,-,TRBV19,CASSIAQTRDPNYGYTF,TGTGCCAGTAGTATAGCTCAGACCCGGGATCCTAACTATGGCTACACCTTC
TRBJ1-5,-,few,TRBV19,CASSGDTYQPQHF,TGTGCCAGTTCTGGGGACACCTATCAGCCCCAGCATTTT
TRBJ1-3,TRBD1,-,TRBV3-1/TRBV3-2,CASSNRDRVDTIYF,TGTGCCAGCAGCAACCGGGACAGGGTGGACACCATATATTTT
TRBJ2-5,-,-,TRBV7-9,CASSLDTSQETQYF,TGTGCCAGCAGCTTAGATACGAGTCAAGAGACCCAGTACTTC
TRBJ1-3,-,few,TRBV3-1/TRBV3-2,CASSQNPGRVDF,TGTGCCAGCAGCCAGAATCCGGGAAGAGTGGATTTT
TRBJ2-1,TRBD1,-,TRBV27,CASSLLIRDRGGNEQFF,TGTGCCAGCAGTTTATTGATTCGGGACAGGGGGGGCAATGAGCAGTTCTTC
TRBJ2-7,TRBD1,-,TRBV2,CAWYRDSAYEQYF,TGTGCCTGGTACCGGGACAGCGCCTACGAGCAGTACTTC
TRBJ2-5,TRBD1,-,TRBV2,CASSLDRVETETQYF,TGTGCCAGCAGCTTAGACAGGGTGGAGACGGAGACCCAGTACTTC
TRBJ2-2,TRBD1,-,TRBV6-2/TRBV6-3,CASSYTDRGTNTGELFF,TGTGCCAGCAGTTACACTGACAGGGGGACGAACACCGGGGAGCTGTTTTTT
TRBJ1-5,-,-,TRBV2,CASSQRTDYSNQPQHF,TGTGCCAGCAGTCAACGGACAGATTATAGCAATCAGCCCCAGCATTTT
TRBJ2-1,-,once,TRBV6-2/TRBV6-3,CASSYSIGGEGEFF,TGTGCCAGCAGTTACTCGATTGGCGGGGAGGGGGAGTTCTTC
TRBJ2-1,-,-,TRBV4-3,CASSQENSPYNEQFF,TGCGCCAGCAGCCAAGAAAACTCCCCCTACAATGAGCAGTTCTTC
TRBJ2-3,TRBD1,-,TRBV4-1,CASSSGTGGTDTQYF,TGCGCCAGCAGCTCAGGGACAGGGGGTACAGATACGCAGTATTTT
TRBJ1-1,TRBD1,-,TRBV13,CASSLGTGTTEAFF,TGTGCCAGCAGCCTCGGGACAGGGACCACTGAAGCTTTCTTT
TRBJ2-7,TRBD2,-,TRBV4-1,CASSQSAGGPYEQYF,TGCGCCAGCAGCCAATCAGCGGGAGGGCCGTACGAGCAGTACTTC
TRBJ2-7,TRBD2,-,TRBV27,CASSPGLAGLTTYEQYF,TGTGCCAGCAGTCCGGGACTAGCGGGCCTTACGACCTACGAGCAGTACTTC
TRBJ2-7,TRBD2,-,TRBV5-1,CASSLGWTSTYEQYF,TGCGCCAGCAGCTTAGGGTGGACTAGCACCTACGAGCAGTACTTC
TRBJ2-1,TRBD2,-,TRBV5-5,CASSLVLAGLNEQFF,TGTGCCAGCAGCTTGGTTCTAGCGGGGCTTAATGAGCAGTTCTTC
TRBJ1-5,TRBD1,-,TRBV5-6,CASSLASTGGSNQPQHF,TGTGCCAGCAGCTTGGCCTCAACAGGGGGGAGCAATCAGCCCCAGCATTTT
TRBJ1-1,-,-,TRBV6-5,CASSLSQAAQAFF,TGTGCCAGTTCTCTATCGCAAGCTGCGCAAGCTTTCTTT
TRBJ1-1,-,once,TRBV2,CASSVGTEAFF,TGTGCCAGCAGTGTCGGCACTGAAGCTTTCTTT